The rows below give T cell receptor beta chains drawn from one sample of a study of glioma-infiltrating T cells after dendritic cell vaccination. This table comes from immunoSEQ multiplex PCR, and its TCRdb copy is limited to in-frame clones, with some not included. The sample consists of tens of thousands of clones, about 80% of them appearing once. This specimen consisted of blood, obtained after dendritic cell vaccination. The origin of the receptors is a human donor with glioblastoma. Each CDR3 is given with its conserved first and last residue. D genes are given only for firm matches. Clone sizes are given selectively: once, few, many, or a class where the clone is expanded.

cdr3_length j_call d_call v_call clone_size cdr3_nt cdr3_aa
16 TRBJ2-1 TRBD1 TRBV19 NA TGTGCCAGTAGTCGTAACCGGGACAGGGGAGACAATGAGCAGTTCTTC CASSRNRDRGDNEQFF
15 TRBJ2-1 TRBD1 TRBV9 NA TGTGCCAGCAGCCCCCATGGGGACAGGGTCAATGAGCAGTTCTTC CASSPHGDRVNEQFF
15 TRBJ1-2 NA TRBV2 once TGTGCCAGCAGTGACCGCGGGGGAGCTAACTATGGCTACACCTTC CASSDRGGANYGYTF
13 TRBJ1-1 NA TRBV27 once TGTGCCAGCAGTTTATCGAGGCGTGCTGAAGCTTTCTTT CASSLSRRAEAFF
16 TRBJ1-6 NA TRBV5-5 NA TGTGCCAGCAGCTCTCCGGAGGTCAGGGAGGCTTCACCCCTCCACTTT CASSSPEVREASPLHF
11 TRBJ1-2 NA TRBV29-1 NA TGCAGCGTTGCGGGTCGGAATGGCTACACCTTC CSVAGRNGYTF
15 TRBJ2-5 TRBD1 TRBV5-1 NA TGCGCCAGCAGCGAACAAGGACAGGGCCAAGAGACCCAGTACTTC CASSEQGQGQETQYF
14 TRBJ2-7 NA TRBV7-9 NA TGTGCCAGCAGCTTAGAGGGGCTCGCCTACGAGCAGTACTTC CASSLEGLAYEQYF
15 TRBJ1-2 TRBD1 TRBV18 NA TGTGCCAGCTCACCGCGGCAGGGGGGCTACTATGGCTACACCTTC CASSPRQGGYYGYTF
16 TRBJ2-3 TRBD2 TRBV6-4 NA TGTGCCAGCAGTGACTCGAGCGCGGGGGGCGCGGGGACGCAGTATTTT CASSDSSAGGAGTQYF
15 TRBJ1-1 TRBD1 TRBV11-3 NA TGTGCCAGCAGCGTTAGCAGGGGGTGGGACACTGAAGCTTTCTTT CASSVSRGWDTEAFF
16 TRBJ2-3 TRBD2 TRBV5-4 NA TGTGCCAGCAGCTTCCTAGCGGGGGGAATCACAGATACGCAGTATTTT CASSFLAGGITDTQYF
15 TRBJ1-4 NA TRBV14 few TGTGCCAGCAGCAAGTCTGGGAAAGGAGGCGAAAAACTGTTTTTT CASSKSGKGGEKLFF
14 TRBJ1-1 NA TRBV6-1 few TGTGCCTCGAGGTGGACCGCGGGGAACACTGAAGCTTTCTTT CASRWTAGNTEAFF
20 TRBJ2-5 TRBD2 TRBV5-1 NA TGCGCCAGCAGCTTGGATTTTCTAGCGGGGGGGCAAAGCCTTCAAGAGACCCAGTACTTC CASSLDFLAGGQSLQETQYF
16 TRBJ2-1 TRBD2 TRBV5-6 NA TGTGCCAGCAGCCCCCGCAGCGGGAGCTCCTACAATGAGCAGTTCTTC CASSPRSGSSYNEQFF
13 TRBJ1-1 NA TRBV30 NA TGTGCCTGGAGTGTACAGACCCGGGACAAAGCTTTCTTT CAWSVQTRDKAFF
13 TRBJ2-1 NA TRBV19 NA TGTGCCAGTAGTTTACAGAGTTACAATGAGCAGTTCTTC CASSLQSYNEQFF
13 TRBJ2-1 NA TRBV11-2 few TGTGCCAGCAGCTTTTCCGGGTACAATGAGCAGTTCTTC CASSFSGYNEQFF
16 TRBJ2-2 NA TRBV18 NA TGTGCCAGCTCACCTATTGGGCCGCTCAACACCGGGGAGCTGTTTTTT CASSPIGPLNTGELFF
16 TRBJ1-2 TRBD1 TRBV5-4 NA TGTGCCAGCAGCCCAGGGGACAGGGATCGAGGCTATGGCTACACCTTC CASSPGDRDRGYGYTF
16 TRBJ2-5 TRBD2 TRBV5-6 NA TGTGCCAGCAGCTTTTTATCGAGCGGGGGGACAGAGACCCAGTACTTC CASSFLSSGGTETQYF
17 TRBJ1-1 NA TRBV7-8 NA TGTGCCAGCAGCCTAGTGTGGGCCAGCTCCATGAACACTGAAGCTTTCTTT CASSLVWASSMNTEAFF
17 TRBJ2-1 TRBD1 TRBV7-2 NA TGTGCCAGCAGCTTCTCACCGGGACAGATCTTTGGCAATGAGCAGTTCTTC CASSFSPGQIFGNEQFF
13 TRBJ2-7 NA TRBV4-3 NA TGCGCCAGCAGCCAAGTGCGATACTACGAGCAGTACTTC CASSQVRYYEQYF
15 TRBJ2-2 NA TRBV6-6 NA TGTGCCAGCAGTTACTCACGAGAGGAAGGCGGGGAGCTGTTTTTT CASSYSREEGGELFF
15 TRBJ2-2 TRBD2 TRBV6-6 NA TGTGCCAGCAGTTACCCAGGGACTAGCGCCGGGGAGCTGTTTTTT CASSYPGTSAGELFF
16 TRBJ1-1 TRBD1 TRBV5-4 NA TGTGCCAGCAGCTTGGCCCCACAGGGGGCGAACACTGAAGCTTTCTTT CASSLAPQGANTEAFF
15 TRBJ2-7 NA TRBV7-9 NA TGTGCCAGCAGCTCGAGACTAGAAGCTACCGACGAGCAGTACTTC CASSSRLEATDEQYF
14 TRBJ1-1 TRBD1 TRBV29-1 NA TGCAGCGGGACAGGGGAAATTCGGGACACTGAAGCTTTCTTT CSGTGEIRDTEAFF
9 TRBJ2-3 NA TRBV2 NA TGTGTCGGGGGAGATACGCAGTATTTT CVGGDTQYF
13 TRBJ2-5 NA TRBV11-3 NA TGTGCCAGCAGCTTAAACCACCGGGAGACCCAGTACTTC CASSLNHRETQYF
12 TRBJ1-1 NA TRBV30 NA TGTGCCTGGGGCGGGCGGGACTACGGAGCTTTCTTT CAWGGRDYGAFF
15 TRBJ1-2 NA TRBV5-1 NA TGCGCCAGCAGCTTGGCCGGAGGGGGGGGCTATGGCTACACCTTC CASSLAGGGGYGYTF
14 TRBJ1-1 NA TRBV6-1 NA TGTGCCAGCAGGGCACAGAGACAGAACACTGAAGCTTTCTTT CASRAQRQNTEAFF
15 TRBJ1-4 TRBD1 TRBV5-1 NA TGCGCCAGCAGCTTGGCGGACAGGGATAATGAAAAACTGTTTTTT CASSLADRDNEKLFF
16 TRBJ2-7 TRBD1 TRBV18 NA TGTGCCAGCTCACCCTTGACAGGGAAGGTAACCTACGAGCAGTACTTC CASSPLTGKVTYEQYF
17 TRBJ1-4 TRBD1 TRBV4-3 NA TGCGCCAGCAGCCAAGGGACAGGGGGAGACCTTAATGAAAAACTGTTTTTT CASSQGTGGDLNEKLFF
15 TRBJ1-2 NA TRBV5-4 NA TGTGCCAGCAGCCCGGAAGCGGGGGAGCCCTATGGCTACACCTTC CASSPEAGEPYGYTF
13 TRBJ2-3 NA TRBV18 NA TGTGCCAGCTCACCAGAGCAGGCAGATACGCAGTATTTT CASSPEQADTQYF
14 TRBJ1-5 NA TRBV30 NA TGTGCCTGGAGGGTCGGCAGGTTCAATCAGCCCCAGCATTTT CAWRVGRFNQPQHF
15 TRBJ2-1 NA TRBV2 NA TGTGCCAGCAGTGCCTCTAGGGGTTTCTACAATGAGCAGTTCTTC CASSASRGFYNEQFF
13 TRBJ2-1 NA TRBV4-1 once TGCGCCAGCAGCCAAGATCGGGACAATGAGCAGTTCTTC CASSQDRDNEQFF
16 TRBJ2-5 TRBD1 TRBV19 NA TGTGCCAGTAGTTTGTCGACAGGGGGCGGCCAAGAGACCCAGTACTTC CASSLSTGGGQETQYF
14 TRBJ2-2 NA TRBV7-9 NA TGTGCCAGCGCCGCGCAGGGCGAAACCGGGGAGCTGTTTTTT CASAAQGETGELFF
16 TRBJ2-5 TRBD1 TRBV5-6 NA TGTGCCAGCAGCTTGGACGTGGGACAGCTTCAAGAGACCCAGTACTTC CASSLDVGQLQETQYF
15 TRBJ2-2 TRBD1 TRBV9 NA TGTGCCAGCAGCGCCGGACAGGGGAACACCGGGGAGCTGTTTTTT CASSAGQGNTGELFF
17 TRBJ1-1 TRBD1 TRBV11-2 NA TGTGCCAGCAGCCCATGGGACAGGGGGCGATGGAACACTGAAGCTTTCTTT CASSPWDRGRWNTEAFF
15 TRBJ2-7 NA TRBV5-1 once TGCGCCAGCAGCTTGGGTGTGGCGGCCCACTACGAGCAGTACTTC CASSLGVAAHYEQYF
14 TRBJ1-1 TRBD1 TRBV18 few TGTGCCAGCTCACGCCTGGAGGGGGCCTCTGAAGCTTTCTTT CASSRLEGASEAFF
14 TRBJ1-3 NA TRBV27 NA TGTGCCAGCAGTTTGTTTTACTCTGGAAACACCATATATTTT CASSLFYSGNTIYF
15 TRBJ2-7 TRBD1 TRBV13 NA TGTGCCAGCAGCTCCGGGACAGGGGGCCTGAACGAGCAGTACTTC CASSSGTGGLNEQYF